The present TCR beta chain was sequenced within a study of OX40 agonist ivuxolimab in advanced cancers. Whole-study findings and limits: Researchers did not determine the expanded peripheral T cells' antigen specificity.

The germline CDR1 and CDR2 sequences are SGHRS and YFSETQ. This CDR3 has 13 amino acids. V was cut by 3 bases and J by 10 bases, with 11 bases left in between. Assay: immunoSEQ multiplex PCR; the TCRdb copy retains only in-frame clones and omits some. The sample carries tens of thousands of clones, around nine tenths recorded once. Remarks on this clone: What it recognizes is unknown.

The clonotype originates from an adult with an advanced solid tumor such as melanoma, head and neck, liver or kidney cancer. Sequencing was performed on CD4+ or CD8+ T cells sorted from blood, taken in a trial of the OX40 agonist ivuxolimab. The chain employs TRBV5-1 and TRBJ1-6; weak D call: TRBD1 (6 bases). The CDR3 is CASSSRGESPLHF. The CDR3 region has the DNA TGCGCCAGCAGCTCCAGGGGAGAGTCACCCCTCCACTTT.